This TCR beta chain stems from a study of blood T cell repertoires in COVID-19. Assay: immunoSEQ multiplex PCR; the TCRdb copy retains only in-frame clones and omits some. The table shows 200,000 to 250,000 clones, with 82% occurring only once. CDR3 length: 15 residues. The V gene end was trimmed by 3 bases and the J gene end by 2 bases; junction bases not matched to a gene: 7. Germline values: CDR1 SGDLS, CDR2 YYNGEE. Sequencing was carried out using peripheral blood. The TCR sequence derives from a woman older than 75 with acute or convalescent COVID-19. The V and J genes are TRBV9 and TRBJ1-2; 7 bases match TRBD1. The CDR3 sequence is CASSEDPDRNYGYTF. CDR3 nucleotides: TGTGCCAGCAGCGAGGACCCGGACAGGAACTATGGCTACACCTTC.